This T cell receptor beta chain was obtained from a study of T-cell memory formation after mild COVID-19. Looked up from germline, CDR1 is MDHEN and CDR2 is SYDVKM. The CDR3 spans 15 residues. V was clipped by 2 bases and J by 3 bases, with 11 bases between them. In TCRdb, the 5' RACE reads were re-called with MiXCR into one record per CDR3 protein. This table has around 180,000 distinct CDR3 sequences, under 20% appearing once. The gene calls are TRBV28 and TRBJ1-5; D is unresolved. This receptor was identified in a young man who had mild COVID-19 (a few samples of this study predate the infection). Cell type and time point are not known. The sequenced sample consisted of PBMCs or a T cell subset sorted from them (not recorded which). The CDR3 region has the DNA TGTGCCAGCAGTTTACCCCAGGACTTCAATCAGCCCCAGCATTTT. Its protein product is CASSLPQDFNQPQHF. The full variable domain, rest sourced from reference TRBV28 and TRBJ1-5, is DVKVTQSSRYLVKRTGEKVFLECVQDMDHENMFWYRQDPGLGLRLIYFSYDVKMKEKGDIPEGYSVSREKKERFSLILESASTNQTSMYLCASSLPQDFNQPQHFGDGTRLSIL.